The next 16 T cell receptor beta chains were all read from a single sample in a study of blood T cell repertoires in COVID-19 (dated by TCRdb to 2020 to 2021). The library came from the immunoSEQ multiplex PCR assay. As stored in TCRdb, this immuneACCESS dataset retains in-frame rearrangements with V and J assigned. A fraction of the clones does not appear; measured against another copy, unresolved V genes explain less than half of the discrepancy, and the remainder lacks a known reason. For this sample there are 150,000 to 200,000 clones; 80% to 90% appear just once. Approximately 19% of the sample is held by the ten biggest clonotypes. The sample consisted of peripheral blood. These receptors were collected from a woman of 80 years or more with acute or convalescent COVID-19.

The chain has TRBV19 and TRBJ2-2; 7 bases match TRBD1. Germline values: CDR1 LNHDA, CDR2 SQIVND (reference sequence). With 5 bases clipped from V and 5 bases from J, the junction kept 5 bases outside the gene matches. CDR3 length equals 14 residues. CDR3 loop: CASSPRQGTGELFF. The CDR3 DNA reads TGTGCCAGTAGTCCCCGACAGGGAACCGGGGAGCTGTTTTTT. The whole variable domain, remainder taken from reference TRBV19 and TRBJ2-2, is DGGITQSPKYLFRKEGQNVTLSCEQNLNHDAMYWYRQDPGQGLRLIYYSQIVNDFQKGDIAEGYSVSREKKESFPLTVTSAQKNPTAFYLCASSPRQGTGELFFGEGSRLTVL.

J is TRBJ2-7 and V is TRBV7-9, with D uncertain. Per the germline V gene, CDR1 is SEHNR and CDR2 is FQNEAQ (reference sequence). This CDR3 has 12 amino acids. Trimming removed 5 bases from V and 3 bases from J, with 8 bases in between. CDR3 region: CASSPLGYEQYF. The CDR3, as DNA: TGTGCCAGCAGCCCCCTAGGCTACGAGCAGTACTTC.

The chain is built from TRBV29-1 and TRBJ2-7; 8 nucleotides align to TRBD2. Germline V gives CDR1 SQVTM, CDR2 ANQGSEA. The V segment lost 7 bases and the J segment 4 bases; nucleotides outside the gene matches: 9. This CDR3 region has 13 residues. DNA of the CDR3: TGCAGCGCCGGGGGGGCGGAGAAATACGAGCAGTACTTC. This encodes CSAGGAEKYEQYF.

V usage is TRBV9 and J usage is TRBJ2-7, with D possibly being TRBD1 (6 bases). This CDR3 is 15 amino acids long. Trimming stripped 0 bases from V and 3 bases from J, with 13 bases between. Germline V CDR1 and CDR2: SGDLS, YYNGEE. CDR3 in amino acids: CASSVEGGTNYEQYF. Here the CDR3 DNA reads TGTGCCAGCAGCGTAGAAGGGGGTACGAACTACGAGCAGTACTTC. The full variable domain, rest sourced from reference TRBV9 and TRBJ2-7, is DSGVTQTPKHLITATGQRVTLRCSPRSGDLSVYWYQQSLDQGLQFLIQYYNGEERAKGNILERFSAQQFPDLHSELNLSSLELGDSALYFCASSVEGGTNYEQYFGPGTRLTVT.

Only one count was recorded for this clone. The rearrangement uses TRBV11-2 and TRBJ1-5; a possible D gene is TRBD1 (5 bases). CDR3 size: 13 residues. Germline CDR1 reads SGHAT; CDR2 reads FQNNGV. The V end lost 6 bases, the J end lost 4 bases, and 10 bases lay between the germline ends. The chain's CDR3 is CASSKTDNQPQHF. CDR3 DNA sequence: TGTGCCAGCAGTAAGACAGATAATCAGCCCCAGCATTTT.

This chain uses TRBV5-1 with TRBJ1-4; a possible D gene is TRBD1 (6 bases). Germline V gene data show CDR1 as SGHRS and CDR2 as YFSETQ. V lost 2 bases and J 4 bases, leaving 9 bases between the germline ends. This CDR3 has 14 amino acids. CDR3 sequence (DNA): TGCGCCAGCAGCTTAGGACAGATTAATGAAAAACTGTTTTTT. This gives the protein CASSLGQINEKLFF. Full variable domain (outside the CDR3, taken from reference TRBV5-1 and TRBJ1-4): KAGVTQTPRYLIKTRGQQVTLSCSPISGHRSVSWYQQTPGQGLQFLFEYFSETQRNKGNFPGRFSGRQFSNSRSEMNVSTLELGDSALYLCASSLGQINEKLFFGSGTQLSVL.

V usage is TRBV27 and J usage is TRBJ1-5, with D hard to call. The V end lost 1 base, the J end lost 2 bases, and 3 bases lay between the germline ends. This CDR3 spans 13 amino acids. CDR1 is MNHEY and CDR2 is SMNVEV in the germline V gene (reference sequence). The CDR3 DNA follows: TGTGCCAGCAGTTTATTAGGCAATCAGCCCCAGCATTTT. It yields the protein CASSLLGNQPQHF.

This sequence joins TRBV28 and TRBJ1-5, with D maybe TRBD1 (5 bases). Germline V gene sequence: CDR1 MDHEN, CDR2 SYDVKM. The V and J ends lost 11 bases and 3 bases respectively, with 14 bases between them. The CDR3 consists of 13 residues. CDR3: CAFGGSPNQPQHF. In DNA, the CDR3 is TGTGCCTTCGGGGGGTCCCCCAATCAGCCCCAGCATTTT.

The chain uses TRBV6-5 and TRBJ1-2, with 9 positions matching TRBD1. This CDR3 spans 13 amino acids. CDR1 is MNHEY and CDR2 is SVGAGI in the germline V gene. Trimming cost V 6 bases and J 5 bases; bases outside gene matches: 4. For the CDR3, the DNA is TGTGCCAGCAGACCTGGACAGGGGTATGGCTACACCTTC. Translated: CASRPGQGYGYTF.

This chain uses TRBV29-1 with TRBJ2-1; 8 bases map to TRBD1. The CDR3 is 19 residues long. In germline, CDR1 is SQVTM, CDR2 ANQGSEA. V lost 1 base, J lost 2 bases, and 16 bases stayed unmatched. The CDR3 here is CSVEAPDRAEQPPYNEQFF. CDR3 nucleotides: TGCAGCGTTGAAGCCCCGGACAGGGCCGAACAACCTCCCTACAATGAGCAGTTCTTC.

This clone was found once. The chain employs TRBV28 and TRBJ1-5; 7 bases agree with TRBD1. CDR3 size: 14 residues. Germline-derived CDR1 and CDR2 are MDHEN and SYDVKM. The J segment lost 8 bases and the V segment lost 5 bases, leaving 9 bases of the junction unmatched. The CDR3 sequence is CASSLTDRVKPQHF. CDR3 sequence (DNA): TGTGCCAGCAGTCTCACCGACAGGGTGAAGCCCCAGCATTTT.

The chain is built from TRBV19 and TRBJ2-7, with TRBD2 identical over 7 bases. V was clipped by 4 bases and J by 0 bases; unmatched bases: 6. The CDR3 is made up of 15 amino acids. CDR1 is LNHDA, CDR2 SQIVND, per germline (reference sequence). Here the CDR3 reads CASSTTSVRSYEQYF. CDR3 bases: TGTGCCAGTAGTACCACTAGCGTCCGCTCCTACGAGCAGTACTTC.

V and J are TRBV10-2 and TRBJ2-7, with a possible D match to TRBD2 (5 bases). The germline V gene encodes CDR1 WSHSY and CDR2 SAAADI. This CDR3 contains 12 residues. Trimming took 4 bases from V and 5 from J, leaving 9 bases between them. In DNA, the CDR3 is TGCGCCAGCAGTGTGCTCGGGAACGAGCAGTACTTC. Amino acids: CASSVLGNEQYF.

The chain couples TRBV25-1 to TRBJ1-4; weak D call: TRBD1 (5 bases). Deletions cut 1 base from V and 10 bases from J, with 13 bases between. The germline V gene encodes CDR1 MGHDK and CDR2 SYGVNS. The CDR3 is 14 residues long. The CDR3 protein is CASSESEFGGKLFF. Here the CDR3 DNA reads TGTGCCAGCAGTGAATCAGAATTCGGGGGAAAACTGTTTTTT.

This chain links TRBV7-9 with TRBJ1-4; 9 bases agree with TRBD1. The trim removed 6 bases at V and 8 bases at J, leaving 7 bases unmatched. The germline V gene encodes CDR1 SEHNR and CDR2 FQNEAQ (reference sequence). This CDR3 has 14 residues. CDR3 amino acids: CASRSTGGREKLFF. Written as DNA, the CDR3 is TGTGCCAGCAGATCAACAGGGGGCAGGGAAAAACTGTTTTTT.

This clone was counted only a few times. The chain combines TRBV3-1 (or the pseudogene TRBV3-2) with TRBJ2-1; 13 positions agree with TRBD2. The CDR3 length is 22 residues. Germline V lookup: CDR1 LGHDT, CDR2 YNNKEL (reference sequence). The V segment lost 4 bases and the J segment 1 base; nucleotides outside the gene matches: 19. The CDR3 region is CASSRTLPGLAGPGASYNEQFF. The CDR3 region has the DNA TGTGCCAGCAGCCGAACGCTACCGGGACTAGCGGGGCCGGGGGCGTCCTACAATGAGCAGTTCTTC.